The next 30 T cell receptor beta chains were all read from a single sample in a study of T cell responses to AZD1222 COVID-19 vaccine. Generated by immunoSEQ multiplex PCR, the TCRdb table keeps only in-frame clones and is missing some. Here the sample spans around 130,000 clones, over 75% being singletons. Specimen: peripheral blood, collected on day 0 of AZD1222 vaccination. These receptors all come from an adult in good health.

J is TRBJ1-5 and V is TRBV19; the D is unclear. The germline V gene has CDR1 LNHDA and CDR2 SQIVND (reference sequence). V was cut by 1 base and J by 0 bases, with 7 bases left in between. This CDR3 has 15 residues. CDR3 in amino acids: CASSIGRYSNQPQHF. In nucleotides, the CDR3 is TGTGCCAGTAGTATAGGCAGGTATAGCAATCAGCCCCAGCATTTT.

The rearrangement links TRBV4-2 to TRBJ1-2; D gene ambiguous. Trimming took 0 bases from V and 4 from J, leaving 12 bases between them. The V gene's germline CDR1 is LGHNA and CDR2 YNFKEQ. The CDR3 runs 15 residues. CDR3 sequence (DNA): TGTGCCAGCAGCCAAGATATTCGGGTTAGCTATGGCTACACCTTC. This translates into CASSQDIRVSYGYTF.

The chain has TRBV3-1 (or the pseudogene TRBV3-2) and TRBJ2-7; D is unclear. Per germline, CDR1 LGHDT and CDR2 YNNKEL (reference sequence). CDR3 length: 12 residues. Trimming removed 2 bases from V and 4 bases from J, with 6 bases in between. CDR3 protein: CASSQTAYEQYF. The CDR3 region has the DNA TGTGCCAGCAGCCAAACGGCATACGAGCAGTACTTC.

This sequence joins TRBV30 and TRBJ1-6, with D possibly TRBD1 on 5 matching bases. Between the trimmed V and J ends, which lost 2 bases and 9 bases, there was a span of 11 bases. This CDR3 spans 13 amino acids. Germline V gene lookup returns CDR1 GTSNPN and CDR2 SVGIG (reference sequence). The CDR3 DNA follows: TGTGCCTGGAGTCCCCAGGGAGGTTCACCCCTCCACTTT. Amino acids: CAWSPQGGSPLHF.

The rearrangement joins TRBV2 to TRBJ1-3; D gene ambiguous. In germline, CDR1 is SNHLY, CDR2 FYNNEI. The CDR3 consists of 16 residues. The V gene lost 0 bases and the J gene lost 0 bases, with 9 bases spanning the gap. For the CDR3, the DNA is TGTGCCAGCAGTGAAGCCTCGCTCTACTCTGGAAACACCATATATTTT. It is translated as CASSEASLYSGNTIYF.

The count of this clone is one. The chain links TRBV10-3 to TRBJ2-7; D ambiguous. V gave up 3 bases and J gave up 2 bases, with 14 bases separating them. Germline V gene data show CDR1 as ENHRY and CDR2 as SYGVKD. This CDR3 spans 15 amino acids. The CDR3 bases are TGTGCCATCAGTGAATCAGAGGAGTCCCCCTACGAGCAGTACTTC. Encoded protein: CAISESEESPYEQYF.

This clone was counted once. The chain couples TRBV5-1 to TRBJ2-7; possible D gene TRBD1, 6 bases. CDR3 size: 12 residues. Germline V gives CDR1 SGHRS, CDR2 YFSETQ. Trimming took off 0 bases at V and 6 bases at J, with 7 bases between the two ends. CDR3 sequence reads: CASSLEGGEQYF. CDR3 in DNA: TGCGCCAGCAGCTTGGAAGGGGGCGAGCAGTACTTC.

The table lists this clone with a count of one. V usage is TRBV24-1 and J usage is TRBJ1-3, with D possibly being TRBD1 (6 bases). This CDR3 has 20 residues. CDR1 is KGHDR and CDR2 is SFDVKD in the germline V gene. With 5 bases removed from V and 0 bases from J, the gap between germline ends came to 25 bases. CDR3 amino acids: CATSAPGTSIWVPSGNTIYF. CDR3 DNA: TGTGCCACCAGTGCCCCCGGGACATCTATTTGGGTTCCCTCTGGAAACACCATATATTTT.

The chain links TRBV14 to TRBJ1-6; 7 bases agree with TRBD1. This CDR3 spans 15 amino acids. CDR1 and CDR2 from the germline V gene are SGHDN and FVKESK. After removal of 4 bases from V and 8 bases from J, the junction contained 8 bases not matched to a gene. CDR3 sequence reads: CASSPTGRTHSPLHF. CDR3 sequence (DNA): TGTGCCAGCAGCCCGACAGGGAGGACACATTCACCCCTCCACTTT.

The V gene is TRBV6-5, the J gene TRBJ2-1; TRBD2 agrees at 11 bases. V lost 0 bases and J lost 14; bases outside the gene matches: 9. Germline loops: CDR1 MNHEY, CDR2 SVGAGI. CDR3 length: 15 residues. CDR3 sequence: CASSYSELAGVRKFF. The CDR3 DNA reads TGTGCCAGCAGTTACTCGGAACTAGCGGGAGTGCGGAAGTTCTTC.

This chain uses TRBV5-1 with TRBJ1-6; the D is unclear. V lost 1 base and J lost 10, with 9 bases in between. This CDR3 has 13 residues. Germline V CDR1 and CDR2: SGHRS, YFSETQ. This CDR3 reads CASSLIERSPLHF. CDR3 nucleotide sequence: TGCGCCAGCAGCTTGATCGAGAGGTCACCCCTCCACTTT.

This chain joins TRBV2 and TRBJ2-2; 8 bases line up with TRBD2. The CDR3 sequence is 15 residues long. Trimming removed 6 bases from V and 7 bases from J; junction bases left unmatched: 10. Germline V gene data show CDR1 as SNHLY and CDR2 as FYNNEI. The CDR3 DNA sequence: TGTGCCAGCAGGTCCAGCGGGAGAAGGGTCGGGGAGCTGTTTTTT. Encoded protein: CASRSSGRRVGELFF. Full variable domain (outside the CDR3, taken from reference TRBV2 and TRBJ2-2): EPEVTQTPSHQVTQMGQEVILRCVPISNHLYFYWYRQILGQKVEFLVSFYNNEISEKSEIFDDQFSVERPDGSNFTLKIRSTKLEDSAMYFCASRSSGRRVGELFFGEGSRLTVL.

This chain connects TRBV24-1 to TRBJ2-1; weak D call: TRBD1 (6 bases). Trimming pared 8 bases from V and 4 bases from J, leaving 17 bases between. The V gene's germline CDR1 is KGHDR and CDR2 SFDVKD. The CDR3 covers 15 residues. The CDR3 nucleotides are TGTGCCACCAATGGGGGACAAGGTCCTTACAATGAGCAGTTCTTC. Its translation: CATNGGQGPYNEQFF.

J is TRBJ1-6 and V is TRBV11-2, with D unclear. Germline V gene lookup returns CDR1 SGHAT and CDR2 FQNNGV. The V and J ends lost 5 bases and 6 bases respectively, with 17 bases between them. The length of the CDR3 is 16 residues. CDR3 nucleotide sequence: TGTGCCAGCAGCCCCTCCCCGACACGGGGTAATTCACCCCTCCACTTT. Translating gives CASSPSPTRGNSPLHF. The full variable domain, completed using reference TRBV11-2 and TRBJ1-6, is EAGVAQSPRYKIIEKRQSVAFWCNPISGHATLYWYQQILGQGPKLLIQFQNNGVVDDSQLPKDRFSAERLKGVDSTLKIQPAKLEDSAVYLCASSPSPTRGNSPLHFGNGTRLTVT.

The J gene is TRBJ1-4, the V gene TRBV19; weak D call: TRBD1 (5 bases). The CDR3 length is 14 residues. In germline, CDR1 is LNHDA, CDR2 SQIVND (reference sequence). V shed 5 bases and J shed 7 bases, with 14 bases lying between them. The CDR3 region is CASSGGALREKLFF. DNA for the CDR3: TGTGCCAGTAGTGGAGGGGCGCTCCGTGAAAAACTGTTTTTT.

V is TRBV7-9 and J is TRBJ1-2; no definite D call. This CDR3 region has 13 residues. The germline CDR1 and CDR2 sequences are SEHNR and FQNEAQ (reference sequence). V gave up 3 bases and J gave up 5 bases, with 10 bases separating them. The CDR3 DNA is TGTGCCAGCAGCTTCGGGCCGCAGTATGGCTACACCTTC. Amino acids: CASSFGPQYGYTF.

CDR3 in DNA: TGTGCCAGTAGCAGGACTTACAACACTGAAGCTTTCTTT. Protein: CASSRTYNTEAFF. The rearrangement uses TRBV19 and TRBJ1-1; D remains ambiguous. This CDR3 spans 13 amino acids. CDR1 is LNHDA, CDR2 SQIVND, per germline (reference sequence). Trimming stripped 6 bases from V and 2 bases from J, with 10 bases between. Full variable domain (rest looked up from reference TRBV19 and TRBJ1-1): DGGITQSPKYLFRKEGQNVTLSCEQNLNHDAMYWYRQDPGQGLRLIYYSQIVNDFQKGDIAEGYSVSREKKESFPLTVTSAQKNPTAFYLCASSRTYNTEAFFGQGTRLTVV.

The chain joins TRBV7-2 to TRBJ2-1; 8 nucleotides match TRBD2. This CDR3 is 16 amino acids long. Germline V gene lookup returns CDR1 SGHTA and CDR2 FQGNSA. With V trimmed by 1 base and J by 4 bases, 6 bases remained unmatched. The CDR3 protein is CASSLGGGSVYNEQFF. In DNA form, the CDR3 reads TGTGCCAGCAGCTTAGGCGGGGGGTCCGTTTACAATGAGCAGTTCTTC.

This clone was counted a single time. The chain couples TRBV6-1 to TRBJ2-7; perhaps TRBD1 as D (6 bases). V shed 3 bases and J shed 6 bases, with 12 bases lying between them. The CDR3 is made up of 13 amino acids. The germline V gene encodes CDR1 MNHNS and CDR2 SASEGT. This CDR3 is CASSEGDRIEQYF. CDR3 bases: TGTGCCAGCAGTGAGGGAGACAGGATCGAGCAGTACTTC.

V gene TRBV29-1 combines with J gene TRBJ1-6; tentatively, D is TRBD1 (6 bases). V was clipped by 6 bases and J by 9 bases, with 15 bases between them. The V gene's germline CDR1 is SQVTM and CDR2 ANQGSEA. This CDR3 comprises 13 residues. The CDR3 loop reads CSVGSGAGSPLHF. The CDR3 DNA reads TGCAGCGTCGGGTCAGGGGCAGGTTCACCCCTCCACTTT.

The gene calls are TRBV4-3 and TRBJ1-6; 10 bases align to TRBD1. Germline V gene lookup returns CDR1 LGHNA and CDR2 YSLEER. The ends lost 1 base at V and 9 bases at J; junction bases unmatched: 3. CDR3 length: 15 amino acids. As DNA, the CDR3 is TGCGCCAGCAGCCAAGTCAGGACAGGGGGTTCACCCCTCCACTTT. Translated, it gives CASSQVRTGGSPLHF.

This clone was recorded only once. The chain combines TRBV6-5 with TRBJ1-5; D uncertain. Germline CDR1 and CDR2: MNHEY and SVGAGI. V lost 11 bases to trimming and J lost 0 bases, with 8 bases between them. The CDR3 totals 12 residues. The CDR3 is CALGDSNQPQHF. The DNA for the CDR3 is TGTGCCCTTGGGGATAGCAATCAGCCCCAGCATTTT.

The chain employs TRBV3-1 (or the pseudogene TRBV3-2) and TRBJ1-1; D is undetermined. Per germline, CDR1 LGHDT and CDR2 YNNKEL (reference sequence). V dropped 1 base and J dropped 5 bases, with 8 bases sitting between them. This CDR3 contains 13 residues. CDR3 in amino acids: CASSQGIATEAFF. DNA for the CDR3: TGTGCCAGCAGCCAAGGGATTGCGACTGAAGCTTTCTTT.

V usage is TRBV24-1 and J usage is TRBJ2-3, with 10 bases fitting TRBD2. Germline trimming cut 6 bases from V and 7 bases from J; bases unmatched to any gene: 9. Per the germline V gene, CDR1 is KGHDR and CDR2 is SFDVKD. The CDR3 runs 15 residues. The CDR3 bases are TGTGCCACCAGTCAAAGCGGGAGGGCCTGGCATACGCAGTATTTT. This gives the protein CATSQSGRAWHTQYF.

This clone was recorded once. V is TRBV30 and J is TRBJ2-5; TRBD2 aligns across 10 bases. Unmatched junction bases numbered 6, after V lost 1 base and J lost 4 bases. This CDR3 spans 15 amino acids. Germline V CDR1 and CDR2: GTSNPN, SVGIG (reference sequence). The CDR3, as DNA: TGTGCCTGGAGTGCCGGGACTAGCGTCCCAGAGACCCAGTACTTC. This gives the protein CAWSAGTSVPETQYF.

This clone was observed a single time. V and J are TRBV30 and TRBJ1-2, with D possibly TRBD1 on 5 matching bases. CDR3 length equals 13 residues. Germline CDR1 and CDR2: GTSNPN and SVGIG (reference sequence). With 1 base removed from V and 11 bases from J, the gap between germline ends came to 17 bases. The CDR3 DNA is TGTGCCTGGAGTGCCCCCTCGACCGACAGATACACCTTC. This gives the protein CAWSAPSTDRYTF.

The rearrangement links TRBV30 to TRBJ1-5, with a tentative D call TRBD1 (6 bases). Germline V gives CDR1 GTSNPN, CDR2 SVGIG (reference sequence). V was shortened by 4 bases and J by 6 bases, with 16 bases between the two germline ends. The CDR3 totals 14 residues. CDR3 bases: TGTGCCTGGAAGAGTGGGCAGGGGTTTCAGCCCCAGCATTTT. As protein: CAWKSGQGFQPQHF. Full variable domain (remainder filled in from reference TRBV30 and TRBJ1-5): SQTIHQWPATLVQPVGSPLSLECTVEGTSNPNLYWYRQAAGRGLQLLFYSVGIGQISSEVPQNLSASRPQDRQFILSSKKLLLSDSGFYLCAWKSGQGFQPQHFGDGTRLSIL.

The chain uses TRBV5-1 and TRBJ1-4; TRBD1 might be the D (5 bases). V gave up 5 bases and J gave up 4 bases, with 15 bases separating them. The CDR3 is 15 amino acids. In germline, CDR1 is SGHRS, CDR2 YFSETQ. The CDR3 loop is CASREAGDYNEKLFF. The CDR3 nucleotides read TGCGCCAGCAGAGAAGCGGGGGATTATAATGAAAAACTGTTTTTT.

The V and J genes are TRBV7-2 and TRBJ1-1; a possible D gene is TRBD1 (6 bases). CDR3 size: 14 residues. Trimming left V 5 bases short and J 0 bases short, with 10 bases between. CDR1 and CDR2 (germline): SGHTA, FQGNSA. CDR3 in DNA: TGTGCCAGCAGCCCAGGACAGTTGAACACTGAAGCTTTCTTT. Protein sequence: CASSPGQLNTEAFF.

V is TRBV19 and J is TRBJ1-2, with D hard to call. This CDR3 is built from 13 residues. The ends were cut back, 9 bases at V and 4 bases at J, with 15 bases in the middle. Germline V gene lookup returns CDR1 LNHDA and CDR2 SQIVND (reference sequence). CDR3 sequence: CASLRVGRYGYTF. Here the CDR3 DNA reads TGTGCCAGCCTCCGGGTTGGGCGCTATGGCTACACCTTC.